The 9 T cell receptor beta chains given below trace back to one sample, sequenced in a study of shared clonotypes between healthy human individuals. CD45RO negativity and positive selection for CCR7 defined naive CD8 cells, a population that excluded terminally differentiated effector memory CD45RA+ cells. Here immunoSEQ multiplex PCR was the method, and the copy in TCRdb shows in-frame clones only, minus some. The table has a few million clones, roughly 95% seen once. Sequencing was performed on naive CD8+ T cells from PBMCs. These receptors all come from a man younger than 35 in good health. Some clones in this sample may be carry-over from other donors' samples.

The chain combines TRBV7-9 with TRBJ2-1; 7 bases fit TRBD2. The CDR3 is 15 amino acids. After removal of 1 base from V and 9 bases from J, the junction contained 9 bases not matched to a gene. Germline V gene lookup returns CDR1 SEHNR and CDR2 FQNEAQ (reference sequence). The CDR3 DNA reads TGTGCCAGCAGCTTAGTTTCCGCGGGAGAGACTGAGCAGTTCTTC. It encodes CASSLVSAGETEQFF.

The CDR3 bases are TGTGCCAGCAGCCAAATGACCGATACCTACGAGCAGTACTTC. Its translation is CASSQMTDTYEQYF. The J gene is TRBJ2-7, the V gene TRBV5-4; no reliable D call. V was cut by 4 bases and J by 2 bases, with 13 bases left in between. The CDR3 length is 14 residues. Germline CDR1 is SGHNT and CDR2 is YYREEE (reference sequence).

This sequence joins TRBV30 and TRBJ2-7; no reliable D call. Germline loops: CDR1 GTSNPN, CDR2 SVGIG (reference sequence). The CDR3 contains 14 residues. The V end lost 1 base, the J end lost 0 bases, and 10 bases lay between the germline ends. CDR3 bases: TGTGCCTGGAGTGGCGGCGCGCCCTCCTACGAGCAGTACTTC. Its translation: CAWSGGAPSYEQYF.

A single count supports this clone. CDR3 residues: CASRPGGLQETQYF. The CDR3 DNA is TGTGCCAGCCGACCAGGGGGACTTCAAGAGACCCAGTACTTC. This chain joins TRBV7-2 and TRBJ2-5, with D tentatively TRBD1 (7 bases). The germline V gene has CDR1 SGHTA and CDR2 FQGNSA. Trimming cost V 8 bases and J 2 bases, with 15 bases left between them. The CDR3 consists of 14 residues.

This clone was seen only once. This chain joins TRBV5-1 and TRBJ1-2; 8 bases map to TRBD1. CDR1 SGHRS and CDR2 YFSETQ come from the germline V gene. The CDR3 sequence is 18 residues long. V lost 3 bases to trimming and J lost 5 bases; unmatched junction nucleotides: 18. CDR3 nucleotide sequence: TGCGCCAGCAGCTCCATCCGGGACAGGCCGGGTGGCTCTTATGGCTACACCTTC. It encodes CASSSIRDRPGGSYGYTF.

The gene calls are TRBV2 and TRBJ1-2, with TRBD1 matching 7 bases. Germline-derived CDR1 and CDR2 are SNHLY and FYNNEI. The CDR3 has 14 amino acids. With 7 bases clipped from V and 3 bases from J, the junction kept 8 bases outside the gene matches. CDR3 loop: CASTYTGTDYGYTF. The CDR3 nucleotides read TGTGCCAGCACTTACACCGGGACAGACTATGGCTACACCTTC.

This clone was detected only once. The chain employs TRBV7-9 and TRBJ2-2; D is unclear. V was cut by 4 bases and J by 6 bases, with 9 bases left in between. The CDR3 length is 13 residues. Germline values: CDR1 SEHNR, CDR2 FQNEAQ (reference sequence). The chain's CDR3 is CASSSGFAGELFF. CDR3 coding DNA: TGTGCCAGCAGCTCAGGATTTGCCGGGGAGCTGTTTTTT. The complete variable domain, with remaining parts taken from reference TRBV7-9 and TRBJ2-2, reads DTGVSQNPRHKITKRGQNVTFRCDPISEHNRLYWYRQTLGQGPEFLTYFQNEAQLEKSRLLSDRFSAERPKGSFSTLEIQRTEQGDSAMYLCASSSGFAGELFFGEGSRLTVL.

Note on this clone: This sample includes further DNA sequences coding for the same CDR3. The rearrangement uses TRBV10-3 and TRBJ2-3; TRBD2 is a possible D gene (5 bases). From germline, CDR1 is ENHRY and CDR2 SYGVKD. This CDR3 is 13 amino acids long. Trimming cost V 8 bases and J 0 bases, with 9 bases left between them. The CDR3 reads CAIRDLSTDTQYF. Written as DNA, the CDR3 is TGTGCCATCCGGGATCTCAGCACAGATACGCAGTATTTT.

This clone was counted a few times. This CDR3 is also generated by other DNA sequences in the sample. This chain uses TRBV9 with TRBJ1-1; maybe TRBD1 (5 bases). This CDR3 has 12 amino acids. V was trimmed by 4 bases and J by 5 bases, leaving 9 bases between them. Germline CDR1 is SGDLS and CDR2 is YYNGEE. The CDR3 spells CASSSGGTEAFF. CDR3 nucleotide sequence: TGTGCCAGCAGCTCCGGGGGAACTGAAGCTTTCTTT.